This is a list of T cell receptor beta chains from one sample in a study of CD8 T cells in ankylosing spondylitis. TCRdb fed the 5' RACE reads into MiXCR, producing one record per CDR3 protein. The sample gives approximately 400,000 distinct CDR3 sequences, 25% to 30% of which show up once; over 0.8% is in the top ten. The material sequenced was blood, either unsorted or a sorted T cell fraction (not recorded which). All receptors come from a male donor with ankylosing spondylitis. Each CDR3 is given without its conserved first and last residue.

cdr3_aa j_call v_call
ASVPGTSGINEQF TRBJ2-1 TRBV27
SVDGENTGELF TRBJ2-2 TRBV29-1
ASSQAGGAHTEAF TRBJ1-1 TRBV4-2
ASSYLLGRTGMNTEAF TRBJ1-1 TRBV5-6
ATSGLAGGSYEQY TRBJ2-7 TRBV24-1
AWSGKAGVPWETQY TRBJ2-5 TRBV30
ASLWSDTQY TRBJ2-3 TRBV5-5
ASSPDSGQGDTQY TRBJ2-3 TRBV18
ASTDGGSSYNEQF TRBJ2-1 TRBV5-1
ASSERGLRENEQF TRBJ2-1 TRBV12-3/TRBV12-4
ASSTGGSSRSYNEQF TRBJ2-1 TRBV6-2/TRBV6-3
ASSLAAENTGELF TRBJ2-2 TRBV5-1
ASSLADTSGTGEQF TRBJ2-1 TRBV7-9
ASSLGQERTEAF TRBJ1-1 TRBV12-3/TRBV12-4
ASSLVLAGGPTYNEQF TRBJ2-1 TRBV5-1
ASSLGDVGTEAF TRBJ1-1 TRBV11-3
ASSPRSGRSNSPLH TRBJ1-6 TRBV5-1
ASSLSLLAGGGEQF TRBJ2-1 TRBV27
ASSESGGELF TRBJ2-2 TRBV2
ASMLVFETGELF TRBJ2-2 TRBV5-1
SAGRGGSYNEQF TRBJ2-1 TRBV20-1
ASSPPWLSETQY TRBJ2-5 TRBV5-1
ASSLSQGLETQY TRBJ2-5 TRBV27
ASSNSGRKNTGELF TRBJ2-2 TRBV12-3/TRBV12-4
ASSLATTGGTEAF TRBJ1-1 TRBV5-1
ASSLFGGSYEQY TRBJ2-7 TRBV5-4
SVAGTGSTYEQY TRBJ2-7 TRBV29-1
ASGGGQGRLRGELF TRBJ2-2 TRBV6-1
SSGRGRDTDTQY TRBJ2-3 TRBV20-1
ASSSHLGSNTGELF TRBJ2-2 TRBV12-3/TRBV12-4
SVGSGGGETQY TRBJ2-5 TRBV29-1
SVAPTGGETQY TRBJ2-5 TRBV29-1
ASSKGGTVSYNEQF TRBJ2-1 TRBV5-1
AIRVTGRNTEAF TRBJ1-1 TRBV10-3
SARPRTSGGGDTQY TRBJ2-3 TRBV20-1
ASSYARAYNEQF TRBJ2-1 TRBV6-2/TRBV6-3
ASSSPDWRGEKLF TRBJ1-4 TRBV7-9
ASSRETSGTSYNEQF TRBJ2-1 TRBV4-2
ASSQYKTGVDEQF TRBJ2-1 TRBV4-1
AISGSQGAGTEAF TRBJ1-1 TRBV10-3
AISNKSAGYT TRBJ1-2 TRBV10-3
ASSQEEGSQPQH TRBJ1-5 TRBV4-1
SAIGLAGGPNTDTQY TRBJ2-3 TRBV20-1
ASSDSRGFEQF TRBJ2-1 TRBV10-2
ASSLERTPDTQY TRBJ2-3 TRBV5-1
ASSNYGANTEAF TRBJ1-1 TRBV7-2
ATIGSDGAF TRBJ1-1 TRBV24-1
ASSEWQINQPQH TRBJ1-5 TRBV10-2
ASSSWLAVTAEQY TRBJ2-7 TRBV7-9
ASRSDSTGYT TRBJ1-2 TRBV7-2
ASSAGADQPQH TRBJ1-5 TRBV19